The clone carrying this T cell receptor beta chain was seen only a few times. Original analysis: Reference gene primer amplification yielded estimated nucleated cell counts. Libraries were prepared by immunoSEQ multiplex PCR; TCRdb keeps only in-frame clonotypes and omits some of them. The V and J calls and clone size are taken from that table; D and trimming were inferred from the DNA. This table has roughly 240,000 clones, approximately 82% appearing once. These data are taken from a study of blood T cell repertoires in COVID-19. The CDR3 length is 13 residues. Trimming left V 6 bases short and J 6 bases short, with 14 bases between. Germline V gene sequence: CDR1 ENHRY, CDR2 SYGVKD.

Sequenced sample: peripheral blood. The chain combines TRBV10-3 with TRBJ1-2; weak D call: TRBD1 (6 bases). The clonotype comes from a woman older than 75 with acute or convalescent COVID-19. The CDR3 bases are TGTGCCATCAGACCGACAGGAATGAATGGCTACACCTTC. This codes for CAIRPTGMNGYTF.